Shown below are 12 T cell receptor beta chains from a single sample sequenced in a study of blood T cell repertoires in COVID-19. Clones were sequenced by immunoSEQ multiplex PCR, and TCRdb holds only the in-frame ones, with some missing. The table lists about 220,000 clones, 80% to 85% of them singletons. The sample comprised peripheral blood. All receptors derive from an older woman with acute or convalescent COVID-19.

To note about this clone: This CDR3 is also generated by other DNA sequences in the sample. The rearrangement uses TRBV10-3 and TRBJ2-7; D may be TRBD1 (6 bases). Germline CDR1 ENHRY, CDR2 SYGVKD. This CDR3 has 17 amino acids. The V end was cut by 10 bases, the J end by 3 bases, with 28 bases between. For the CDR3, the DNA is TGTGCCACGAGGCAGGGGATATTAAAGGGAGAGGACTACGAGCAGTACTTC. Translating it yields CATRQGILKGEDYEQYF.

The CDR3 protein is CSVGWTGLNEKLFF. CDR3 DNA: TGCAGCGTTGGGTGGACAGGGCTGAATGAAAAACTGTTTTTT. The V gene is TRBV29-1, the J gene TRBJ1-4, with TRBD1 matching 8 bases. CDR3 length: 14 amino acids. Losses at the gene ends were 4 bases for V and 5 bases for J; bases not matched to a gene: 6. CDR1 SQVTM and CDR2 ANQGSEA come from the germline V gene.

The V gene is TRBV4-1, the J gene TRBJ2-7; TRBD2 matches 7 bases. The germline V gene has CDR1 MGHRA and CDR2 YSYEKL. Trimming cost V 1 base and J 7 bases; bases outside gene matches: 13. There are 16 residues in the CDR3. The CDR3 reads CASSQVYGGLLEEQYF. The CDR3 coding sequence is TGCGCCAGCAGCCAAGTCTACGGGGGACTACTTGAGGAGCAGTACTTC.

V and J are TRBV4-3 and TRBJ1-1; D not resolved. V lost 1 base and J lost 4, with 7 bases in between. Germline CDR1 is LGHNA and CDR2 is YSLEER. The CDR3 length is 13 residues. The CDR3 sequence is CASSQVPGTEAFF. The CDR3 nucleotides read TGCGCCAGCAGCCAAGTTCCGGGCACTGAAGCTTTCTTT.

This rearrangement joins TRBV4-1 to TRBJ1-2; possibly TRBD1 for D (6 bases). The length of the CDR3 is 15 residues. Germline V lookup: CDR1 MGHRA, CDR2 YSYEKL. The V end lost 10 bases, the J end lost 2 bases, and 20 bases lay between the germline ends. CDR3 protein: CATRDTHGKNYGYTF. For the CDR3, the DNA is TGCGCCACCCGGGACACTCATGGGAAAAACTATGGCTACACCTTC.

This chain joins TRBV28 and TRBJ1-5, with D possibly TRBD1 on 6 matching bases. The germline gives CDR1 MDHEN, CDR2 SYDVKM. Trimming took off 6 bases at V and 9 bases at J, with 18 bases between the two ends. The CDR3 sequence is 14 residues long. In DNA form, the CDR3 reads TGTGCCAGCAGACCGACAGGCCCGACTTGGCCCCAGCATTTT. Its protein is CASRPTGPTWPQHF.

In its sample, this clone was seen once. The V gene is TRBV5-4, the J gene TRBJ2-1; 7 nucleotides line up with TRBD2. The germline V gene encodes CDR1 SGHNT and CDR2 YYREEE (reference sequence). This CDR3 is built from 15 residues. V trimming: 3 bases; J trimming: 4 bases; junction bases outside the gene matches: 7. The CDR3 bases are TGTGCCAGCAGCTGGGGCGGGGGAGTATACAATGAGCAGTTCTTC. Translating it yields CASSWGGGVYNEQFF.

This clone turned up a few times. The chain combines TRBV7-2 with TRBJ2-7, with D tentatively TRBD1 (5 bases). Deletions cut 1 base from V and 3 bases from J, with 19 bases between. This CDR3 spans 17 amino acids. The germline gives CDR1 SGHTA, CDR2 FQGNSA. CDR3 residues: CASSLDFPVGLGYEQYF. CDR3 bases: TGTGCCAGCAGCTTAGATTTTCCCGTGGGGCTGGGCTACGAGCAGTACTTC.

CDR3 bases: TGTGCCAGCAGCCGGAGCACAGATACGCAGTATTTT. This codes for CASSRSTDTQYF. The chain employs TRBV5-4 and TRBJ2-3; the D is unclear. The CDR3 contains 12 residues. Germline-derived CDR1 and CDR2 are SGHNT and YYREEE (reference sequence). The ends were cut back, 4 bases at V and 0 bases at J, with 3 bases in the middle.

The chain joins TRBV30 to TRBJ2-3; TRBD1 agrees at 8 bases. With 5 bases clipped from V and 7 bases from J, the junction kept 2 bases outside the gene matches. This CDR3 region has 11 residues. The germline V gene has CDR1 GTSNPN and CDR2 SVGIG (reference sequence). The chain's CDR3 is CAWRQGNTQYF. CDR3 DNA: TGTGCCTGGCGACAGGGGAATACGCAGTATTTT. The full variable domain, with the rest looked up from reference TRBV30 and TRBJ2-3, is SQTIHQWPATLVQPVGSPLSLECTVEGTSNPNLYWYRQAAGRGLQLLFYSVGIGQISSEVPQNLSASRPQDRQFILSSKKLLLSDSGFYLCAWRQGNTQYFGPGTRLTVL.

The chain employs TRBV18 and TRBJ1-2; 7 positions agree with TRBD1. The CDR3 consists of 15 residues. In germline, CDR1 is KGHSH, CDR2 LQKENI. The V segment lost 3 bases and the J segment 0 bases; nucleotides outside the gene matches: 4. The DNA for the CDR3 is TGTGCCAGCTCACCGGACAGGAATTCTAACTATGGCTACACCTTC. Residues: CASSPDRNSNYGYTF.

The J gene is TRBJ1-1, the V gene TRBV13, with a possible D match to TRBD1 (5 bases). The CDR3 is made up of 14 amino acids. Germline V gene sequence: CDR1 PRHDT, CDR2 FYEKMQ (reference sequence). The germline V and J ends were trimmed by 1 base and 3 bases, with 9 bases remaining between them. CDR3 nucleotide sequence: TGTGCCAGCAGCTTAGCAGGGTCTTACACTGAAGCTTTCTTT. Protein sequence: CASSLAGSYTEAFF.